This TCR beta chain was sequenced in a study of blood T cell repertoires in COVID-19. As for the study in general: The United States, Italy and Spain supplied acute and convalescent COVID-19 samples. Sources were T cells, B-cell-depleted T cells, or PBMCs; the material itself was cDNA or gDNA.

In the original processing: The assay estimated nucleated cells by amplifying reference gene primers. Profiled with immunoSEQ multiplex PCR; TCRdb holds only in-frame clones, not every one. V and J calls plus clone size are reproduced from that table; the DNA served to infer D and trimming. The sample consists of some 52,000 clones, around 80% of them appearing once. Sequencing was carried out using peripheral blood. The receptor comes from a man aged 45-60 years with acute or convalescent COVID-19.

The chain's CDR3 is CASSVDRNQPQHF. The CDR3 DNA reads TGCGCCAGCAGCGTAGACAGAAATCAGCCCCAGCATTTT. The V gene is TRBV5-1, the J gene TRBJ1-5, with a weak D call TRBD1 (5 bases). Per germline, CDR1 SGHRS and CDR2 YFSETQ. The CDR3 sequence is 13 residues long. V lost 4 bases and J lost 4, with 9 bases in between.